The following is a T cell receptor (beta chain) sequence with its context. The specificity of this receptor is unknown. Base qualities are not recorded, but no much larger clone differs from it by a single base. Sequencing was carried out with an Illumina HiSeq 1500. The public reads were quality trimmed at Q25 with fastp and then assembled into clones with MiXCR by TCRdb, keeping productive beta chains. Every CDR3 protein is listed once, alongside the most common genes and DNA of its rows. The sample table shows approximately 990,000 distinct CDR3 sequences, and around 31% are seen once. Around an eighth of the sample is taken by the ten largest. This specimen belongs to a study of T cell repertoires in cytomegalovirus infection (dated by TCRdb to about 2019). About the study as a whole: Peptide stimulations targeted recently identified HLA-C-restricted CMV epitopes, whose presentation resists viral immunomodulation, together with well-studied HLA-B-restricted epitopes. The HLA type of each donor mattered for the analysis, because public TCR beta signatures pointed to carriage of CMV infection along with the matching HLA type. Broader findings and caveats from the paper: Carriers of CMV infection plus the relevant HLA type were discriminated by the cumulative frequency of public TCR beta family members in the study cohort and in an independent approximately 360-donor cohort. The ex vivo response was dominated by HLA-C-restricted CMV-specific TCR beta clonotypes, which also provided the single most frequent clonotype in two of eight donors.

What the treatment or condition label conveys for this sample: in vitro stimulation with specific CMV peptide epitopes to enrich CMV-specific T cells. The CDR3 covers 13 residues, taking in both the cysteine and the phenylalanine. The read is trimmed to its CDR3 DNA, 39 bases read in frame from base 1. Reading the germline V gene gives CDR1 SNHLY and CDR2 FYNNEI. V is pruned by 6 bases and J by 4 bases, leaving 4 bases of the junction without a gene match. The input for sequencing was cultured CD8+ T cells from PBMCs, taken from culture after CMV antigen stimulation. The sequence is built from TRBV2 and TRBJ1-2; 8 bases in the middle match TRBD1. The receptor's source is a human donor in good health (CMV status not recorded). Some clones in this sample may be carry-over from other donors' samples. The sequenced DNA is TGTGCCAGCAGAGGGGACAGGACCTATGGCTACACCTTC. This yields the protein CASRGDRTYGYTF.